One and the same sample provided the 27 T cell receptor beta chains below, sequenced in a study of response to subunit inactivated influenza vaccine. TCRdb ran MiXCR on the RT-PCR reads and lists one entry per CDR3 protein. Of 860,000 or so distinct CDR3 sequences in the sample, around 20% were seen once. The material sequenced was PBMCs from blood, taken around 5 days after vaccination. Receptors were obtained from a man aged 45-65 years who received an inactivated influenza vaccine.

Notes on this clonotype: A much larger clone differs from this one at a single base, so this may be a read error. The V gene is TRBV6-5, the J gene TRBJ2-5; possibly TRBD2 for D (6 bases). The CDR3 totals 14 residues. Germline V CDR1 and CDR2: MNHEY, SVGAGI. The CDR3, as DNA: TGTGCCAGCAGTTCTGGGGGACTCCAAGAGACCCAGAACTTC. Protein sequence: CASSSGGLQETQNF.

The chain joins TRBV2 to TRBJ1-1, with D perhaps matching TRBD1 (5 bases). CDR3 size: 14 residues. Looked up from germline, CDR1 is SNHLY and CDR2 is FYNNEI. V was shortened by 7 bases and J by 6 bases, with 18 bases between the two germline ends. The CDR3 bases are TGTGCCAGCAATCCGGGACCTACCATCTCTGAAGCTTTCTTT. This encodes CASNPGPTISEAFF.

This clonotype has a count of ten or more. The CDR3 coding sequence is TGTGCCAGCAGTCCGGGACAGGTTTCAGCCAAAAACATTCAGTACTTC. Amino acid sequence: CASSPGQVSAKNIQYF. The rearrangement joins TRBV12-3 or TRBV12-4 to TRBJ2-4, with 8 bases lining up with TRBD1. Germline trimming cut 5 bases from V and 0 bases from J; bases unmatched to any gene: 6. The CDR3 loop spans 16 amino acids.

J is TRBJ2-6 and V is TRBV2, with D unclear. This CDR3 has 16 residues. Trimming stripped 0 bases from V and 0 bases from J, with 6 bases between. The V gene's germline CDR1 is SNHLY and CDR2 FYNNEI. CDR3 sequence: CASSEAGNSGANVLTF. The CDR3, as DNA: TGTGCCAGCAGTGAAGCGGGCAACTCTGGGGCCAACGTCCTGACTTTC.

The V and J genes are TRBV4-3 and TRBJ2-4; TRBD2 might be the D (5 bases). CDR3 length: 13 amino acids. Trimming cost V 0 bases and J 11 bases, with 11 bases left between them. The germline gives CDR1 LGHNA, CDR2 YSLEER. The CDR3 is CASSQDRRGVQYF. For the CDR3, the DNA is TGCGCCAGCAGCCAAGATCGCCGGGGAGTTCAGTACTTC.

This clonotype showed up just a few times. The chain employs TRBV5-5 and TRBJ1-2; D is ambiguous. Trimming removed 4 bases from V and 5 bases from J, with 15 bases in between. This CDR3 comprises 14 residues. CDR1 is SGHKS, CDR2 YYEKEE, per germline (reference sequence). This CDR3 is CASSGSASRYGYTF. The CDR3 DNA reads TGTGCCAGCAGCGGGTCGGCTTCGCGGTATGGCTACACCTTC.

This clonotype was seen a handful of times. V and J are TRBV7-8 and TRBJ1-4; D unclear. The germline V gene encodes CDR1 SGHVS and CDR2 FQNEAQ. The V end was cut by 5 bases, the J end by 5 bases, with 15 bases between. The CDR3 contains 15 residues. CDR3 amino acids: CASSLRSGSNEKLFF. CDR3 nucleotides: TGTGCCAGCAGCCTAAGGTCCGGCAGCAATGAAAAACTGTTTTTT.

This clonotype was recorded only once. The chain employs TRBV4-2 and TRBJ2-7; 8 bases map to TRBD1. Germline CDR1 reads LGHNA; CDR2 reads YNFKEQ. This CDR3 has 19 residues. V was clipped by 0 bases and J by 2 bases; unmatched bases: 15. The CDR3 nucleotides read TGTGCCAGCAGCCAAGAACCCGAGAGGACAGGGCGCGTGCCCTACGAGCAGTACTTC. This gives the protein CASSQEPERTGRVPYEQYF.

The rearrangement uses TRBV6-5 and TRBJ2-1, with D maybe TRBD2 (5 bases). The CDR3 is made up of 16 amino acids. Germline V gene lookup returns CDR1 MNHEY and CDR2 SVGAGI. V lost 1 base, J lost 1 base, and 11 bases lay in between. The CDR3 reads CASSYYGKSSYNEQFF. The CDR3, as DNA: TGTGCCAGCAGTTACTACGGGAAATCATCCTACAATGAGCAGTTCTTC.

The chain couples TRBV28 to TRBJ2-1, with 10 bases fitting TRBD2. The CDR3 runs to 13 residues. From germline, CDR1 is MDHEN and CDR2 SYDVKM. V dropped 6 bases and J dropped 10; count of bases not matched to a gene: 6. CDR3: CASRLSGGAEQFF. CDR3 nucleotides: TGTGCCAGCAGACTAAGCGGGGGGGCGGAGCAGTTCTTC.

This clonotype was recorded a few times. The chain recombines TRBV20-1 with TRBJ2-7; 8 bases fit TRBD2. The V gene end was trimmed by 3 bases and the J gene end by 3 bases; junction bases not matched to a gene: 7. CDR1 and CDR2 from the germline V gene are DFQATT and SNEGSKA (reference sequence). The CDR3 is 14 residues long. CDR3 nucleotide sequence: TGCAGTGCTAGTACGGCGGGAGGACTCTACGAGCAGTACTTC. Encoded protein: CSASTAGGLYEQYF.

This chain uses TRBV4-2 with TRBJ2-3; no clear D. The length of the CDR3 is 15 residues. Germline CDR1 and CDR2: LGHNA and YNFKEQ. The V and J ends lost 4 bases and 7 bases respectively, with 18 bases between them. The CDR3 is CASSRKPIEMYTQYF. CDR3 nucleotide sequence: TGTGCCAGCAGCCGGAAGCCTATCGAAATGTATACGCAGTATTTT.

The chain has TRBV6-5 and TRBJ2-7; tentative D call: TRBD1 (5 bases). CDR3 size: 13 residues. Germline V lookup: CDR1 MNHEY, CDR2 SVGAGI. Trimming shortened V by 2 bases and J by 6 bases, and 11 bases separated the two germline ends. The CDR3 DNA sequence: TGTGCCAGCAGTTACATGGCAGGGTTCGAGCAGTACTTC. Encoded protein: CASSYMAGFEQYF.

The rearrangement joins TRBV10-3 to TRBJ2-1; the D is unclear. V lost 7 bases, J lost 5 bases, and 12 bases lay in between. Germline loops: CDR1 ENHRY, CDR2 SYGVKD. The CDR3 runs 13 residues. CDR3 amino acids: CAITRFPDNEQFF. In DNA form, the CDR3 reads TGTGCCATCACCCGGTTTCCGGACAATGAGCAGTTCTTC.

The chain has TRBV7-9 and TRBJ2-3; D remains unclear. The CDR3 loop spans 15 amino acids. V was trimmed by 0 bases and J by 2 bases, leaving 9 bases between them. Germline V lookup: CDR1 SEHNR, CDR2 FQNEAQ (reference sequence). CDR3 coding DNA: TGTGCCAGCAGCTTAGCAGGGTTGGACACAGATACGCAGTATTTT. It codes for CASSLAGLDTDTQYF.

V usage is TRBV29-1 and J usage is TRBJ2-2; maybe TRBD1 (6 bases). Germline CDR1 is SQVTM and CDR2 is ANQGSEA. The CDR3 contains 14 residues. V was pared by 7 bases and J by 0 bases, with 12 bases between. CDR3 bases: TGCAGCGCCCAAACAGGGACGAACACCGGGGAGCTGTTTTTT. Translated: CSAQTGTNTGELFF.

The chain joins TRBV5-1 to TRBJ2-7; no definite D call. Germline lookup yields CDR1 SGHRS and CDR2 YFSETQ. With 0 bases removed from V and 7 bases from J, the gap between germline ends came to 11 bases. The CDR3 has 13 residues. In DNA form, the CDR3 reads TGCGCCAGCAGCTTGGCCCGGTCTTGGGAGCAGTACTTC. Translation: CASSLARSWEQYF.

The chain recombines TRBV7-2 with TRBJ2-3; D remains unclear. CDR3 length: 16 residues. Germline V CDR1 and CDR2: SGHTA, FQGNSA. Deletions cut 1 base from V and 6 bases from J, with 17 bases between. In DNA, the CDR3 is TGTGCCAGCAGCTTAGATGGGCAAATTCAAGGGGATACGCAGTATTTT. The encoded protein is CASSLDGQIQGDTQYF.

The sample holds a few counts of this clonotype. This chain uses TRBV24-1 with TRBJ2-1; D might be TRBD1 or TRBD2, each matching 5 bases. The length of the CDR3 is 15 residues. V lost 4 bases, J lost 5 bases, and 14 bases lay in between. Germline V lookup: CDR1 KGHDR, CDR2 SFDVKD. The CDR3 nucleotides are TGTGCCACCAGTGACGCCGGGACGGTAGACAATGAGCAGTTCTTC. This codes for CATSDAGTVDNEQFF.

The chain links TRBV5-1 to TRBJ2-2; D is unresolved. Germline CDR1 reads SGHRS; CDR2 reads YFSETQ. The CDR3 length is 16 residues. V was pared by 4 bases and J by 5 bases, with 18 bases between. In DNA, the CDR3 is TGCGCCAGCAGCCTTGTGGGCACCCGCCGGACCGGGGAGCTGTTTTTT. Its protein product is CASSLVGTRRTGELFF. The full variable domain, with the rest looked up from reference TRBV5-1 and TRBJ2-2, is KAGVTQTPRYLIKTRGQQVTLSCSPISGHRSVSWYQQTPGQGLQFLFEYFSETQRNKGNFPGRFSGRQFSNSRSEMNVSTLELGDSALYLCASSLVGTRRTGELFFGEGSRLTVL.

The CDR3 loop is CASSLGATSGRLTGELFF. CDR3 DNA sequence: TGCGCCAGCAGCTTGGGTGCCACGTCAGGAAGATTGACCGGGGAGCTGTTTTTT. The genes are TRBV5-1 and TRBJ2-2; D is uncertain. Germline CDR1 is SGHRS and CDR2 is YFSETQ. CDR3 size: 18 residues. Trimming cost V 0 bases and J 5 bases, with 20 bases left between them.

This clonotype was seen only a few times. Sequence at one end of the junction differs from germline and may be a read error. This rearrangement joins TRBV7-9 to TRBJ2-5; D is tentatively TRBD1 or TRBD2 (5 bases each). This CDR3 is 14 amino acids long. Looked up from germline, CDR1 is SEHNR and CDR2 is FQNEAQ (reference sequence). The CDR3 DNA reads as TGTGCCAGCAGATTAGGGGACGGACTAGAGACCCAGTACTTC. Translating it yields CASRLGDGLETQYF.

CDR3: CASSEREWVNEQFF. The CDR3 DNA follows: TGTGCCAGCAGTGAGCGGGAGTGGGTCAATGAGCAGTTCTTC. The rearrangement links TRBV7-8 to TRBJ2-1; 8 nucleotides match TRBD2. CDR1 and CDR2 from the germline V gene are SGHVS and FQNEAQ. The junction had 7 bases not matched to a gene; V was cut back by 6 bases and J by 6 bases. CDR3 length equals 14 residues.

This clonotype has more than one count but fewer than ten. V gene TRBV7-6 combines with J gene TRBJ2-3; 7 bases are a match to TRBD1. This CDR3 has 15 amino acids. The germline V gene encodes CDR1 SGHVS and CDR2 FNYEAQ. The V segment lost 2 bases and the J segment 0 bases; nucleotides outside the gene matches: 2. The CDR3 DNA sequence: TGTGCCAGCAGCTTAACAGGGGCTAGCACAGATACGCAGTATTTT. Protein sequence: CASSLTGASTDTQYF.

Many counts were recorded for this clonotype. V is TRBV20-1 and J is TRBJ2-7, with 8 bases identical to TRBD2. With V trimmed by 6 bases and J by 2 bases, 6 bases remained unmatched. CDR1 DFQATT and CDR2 SNEGSKA come from the germline V gene (reference sequence). This CDR3 has 13 residues. CDR3 bases: TGCAGTGCCAGGCCAGCGGGAGCCTACGAGCAGTACTTC. This gives the protein CSARPAGAYEQYF.

This clonotype was seen at least ten times. This chain connects TRBV6-2 or TRBV6-3 to TRBJ2-1, with TRBD2 matching over 12 bases. The CDR3 extends over 15 amino acids. V lost 6 bases, J lost 4 bases, and 4 bases stayed unmatched. Germline V gene lookup returns CDR1 MNHEY and CDR2 SVGEGT. The CDR3 bases are TGTGCCAGCAGGATCACTAGCGGGGGGTACAATGAGCAGTTCTTC. It encodes CASRITSGGYNEQFF.

This chain connects TRBV6-2 or TRBV6-3 to TRBJ2-1, with TRBD2 matching over 12 bases. J gave up 4 bases and V 9 bases, and 7 bases lay outside the gene matches. CDR3 length equals 15 residues. Germline CDR1 MNHEY, CDR2 SVGEGT. CDR3 DNA sequence: TGTGCCAGTACCCTAGCGGGAGGGGGATACAATGAGCAGTTCTTC. This sequence encodes CASTLAGGGYNEQFF.